Listed here are 10 T cell receptor beta chains from one sample, sequenced in a study of CXCR3-negative and CXCR3-positive naive CD8 T cells. Study-level points and caveats: Naive cells positive for CXCR3 carried more hydrophobic TRB CDR3s than CXCR3-negative ones.

Preparation of TRB cDNA libraries relied on 5' RACE carrying UMI labels. TCRdb reanalyzed the 5' RACE reads and collapses them to one entry per CDR3 protein, without DNA. In all, the sample yields approximately 100,000 distinct CDR3 sequences. These receptors' antigens are unknown. Sequenced material: naive CXCR3+ CD8+ T cells from blood. Documented subset: CD45RO-CCR7+CD27+CD95- naive CD8+ T cells expressing CXCR3 (TNR3+). These receptors were obtained from a human donor in good health. Some clones in this sample may be carry-over from other donors' samples.

The rearrangement uses TRBV29-1 and TRBJ2-2; TCRdb's D call, TRBD1, is unchecked because there is no DNA. Germline lookup yields CDR1 SQVTM and CDR2 ANQGSEA. The CDR3 runs 14 residues. The CDR3 is CSATGAGEAGELFF.

The rearrangement joins TRBV3-1 to TRBJ1-5. The CDR3 contains 14 residues. Looked up from germline, CDR1 is LGHDT and CDR2 is YNNKEL (reference sequence). This CDR3 is CASGQAAGNQPQHF. Drawing the rest from reference TRBV3-1 and TRBJ1-5, the complete variable domain is DTAVSQTPKYLVTQMGNDKSIKCEQNLGHDTMYWYKQDSKKFLKIMFSYNNKELIINETVPNRFSPKSPDKAHLNLHINSLELGDSAVYFCASGQAAGNQPQHFGDGTRLSIL.

This chain joins TRBV28 and TRBJ2-1. CDR1 is MDHEN and CDR2 is SYDVKM in the germline V gene. The CDR3 totals 15 residues. CDR3 sequence: CASSLFTLGYNEQFF.

The gene calls are TRBV5-1 and TRBJ2-1; the TCRdb call, TRBD1, lacks DNA for checking. This CDR3 comprises 14 residues. Germline V CDR1 and CDR2: SGHRS, YFSETQ. The CDR3 reads CASSVGGPGNEQFF.

The rearrangement uses TRBV7-8 and TRBJ1-4. The CDR3 sequence is 16 residues long. Germline CDR1 SGHVS, CDR2 FQNEAQ. CDR3 sequence: CASSLGPRSSNEKLFF.

The chain recombines TRBV30 with TRBJ1-1. Germline-derived CDR1 and CDR2 are GTSNPN and SVGIG (reference sequence). The CDR3 loop spans 12 amino acids. Here the CDR3 reads CAWGLANTEAFF.

This sequence joins TRBV29-1 and TRBJ2-7; no DNA is available, so the TRBD2 call from TCRdb remains unchecked. The CDR3 consists of 15 residues. The germline CDR1 and CDR2 sequences are SQVTM and ANQGSEA. The CDR3 region is CSVEVAGGPSYEQYF.

The CDR3: CSAREEGLSYEQYF. The V call is TRBV20-1, the J call TRBJ2-7; the D call from TCRdb, TRBD2, cannot be confirmed without DNA. Germline CDR1 and CDR2: DFQATT and SNEGSKA (reference sequence). The CDR3 runs 14 residues.

This sequence joins TRBV2 and TRBJ1-3. The CDR3 sequence is 13 residues long. In germline, CDR1 is SNHLY, CDR2 FYNNEI. This CDR3 reads CASSEIAGTTIYF.

V gene TRBV4-3 combines with J gene TRBJ2-7; TCRdb proposes TRBD1, but this gene call is untestable without DNA. The CDR3 runs to 15 residues. Germline CDR1 reads LGHNA; CDR2 reads YSLEER. CDR3 sequence: CASSQDWDGTYEQYF.